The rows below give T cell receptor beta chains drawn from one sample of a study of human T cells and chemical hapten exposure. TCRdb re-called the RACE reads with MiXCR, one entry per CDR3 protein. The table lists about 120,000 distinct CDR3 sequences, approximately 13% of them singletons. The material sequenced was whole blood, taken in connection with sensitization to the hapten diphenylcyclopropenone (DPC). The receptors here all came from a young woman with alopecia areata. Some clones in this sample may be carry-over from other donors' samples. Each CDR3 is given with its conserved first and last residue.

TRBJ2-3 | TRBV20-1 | CSATSTDTQYF
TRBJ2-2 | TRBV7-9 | CASSPPLGINTGELFF
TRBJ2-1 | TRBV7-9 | CASSLQGYNEQFF
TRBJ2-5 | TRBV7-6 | CASSLVRDRGRRETQYF
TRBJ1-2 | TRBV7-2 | CASSQETGLCGYTF
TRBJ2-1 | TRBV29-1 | CSVSWRGGRYNEQFF
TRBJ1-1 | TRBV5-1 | CASSLTFQNTEAFF
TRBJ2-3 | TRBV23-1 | CASSQSDLGAADTQYF
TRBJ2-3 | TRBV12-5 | CASGPGADTQYF
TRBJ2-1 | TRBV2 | CASRTLSRGEQFF
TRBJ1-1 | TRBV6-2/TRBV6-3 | CASSRTGVEAFF
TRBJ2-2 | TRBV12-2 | CASRFPVGRNTGELFF
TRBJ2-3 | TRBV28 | CASSLRVGGTDTQYF
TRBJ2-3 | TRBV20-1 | CSARAGGYADTQYF
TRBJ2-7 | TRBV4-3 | CASSPHSGSDEQYF
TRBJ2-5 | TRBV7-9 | CASSYRLETQYF
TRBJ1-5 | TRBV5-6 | CASSFRSSQPQHF
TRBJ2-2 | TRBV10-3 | CAIRLGEVLLAVTGELFF
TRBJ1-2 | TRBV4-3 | CASSQGQGASDGYTF
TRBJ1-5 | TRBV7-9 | CASQKGNQPQHF
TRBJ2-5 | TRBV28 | CASRDPQETQYF
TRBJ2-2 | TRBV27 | CASSSQGHDSGELFF
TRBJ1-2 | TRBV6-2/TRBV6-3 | CASSYGQLQGYTF
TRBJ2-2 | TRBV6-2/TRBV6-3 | CASSYEALLAGELFF
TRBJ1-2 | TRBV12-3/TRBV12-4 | CASSPGGWDGYTF
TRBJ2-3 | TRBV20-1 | CSASTGTLGGTDTQYF
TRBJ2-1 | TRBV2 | CASSFGQGLYNEQFF
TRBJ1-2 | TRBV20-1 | CSARQGTNYGYTF
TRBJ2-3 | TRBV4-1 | CASSQASGGWKDTQYF
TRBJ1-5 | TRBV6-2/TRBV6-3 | CASSYTSAGNQPQHF
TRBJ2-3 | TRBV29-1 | CSGLPGPDTQYF
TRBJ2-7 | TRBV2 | CASSELLGDYEQYF
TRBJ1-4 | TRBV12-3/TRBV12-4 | CASSLGTGGEGNEKLFF
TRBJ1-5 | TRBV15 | CATSRDPRPLDNQPQHF
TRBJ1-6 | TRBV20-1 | CSASGQGARNSPLHF
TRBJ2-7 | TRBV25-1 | CASSESESYEQYF
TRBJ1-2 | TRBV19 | CASSQQGGYGYTF
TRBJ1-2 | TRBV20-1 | CSALGAGVANYGYTF
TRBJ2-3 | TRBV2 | CASKVADTQYF
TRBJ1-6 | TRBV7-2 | CASSPREAYSPLHF
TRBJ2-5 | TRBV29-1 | CSVEGEIQETQYF
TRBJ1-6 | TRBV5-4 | CASSLTASSYNSPLHF
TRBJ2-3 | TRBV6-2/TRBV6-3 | CASSGPFTDTQYF
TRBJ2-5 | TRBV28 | CASIGSSAYQETQYF